The 24 T cell receptor beta chains presented below share a single source sample, sequenced in a study of glioma-infiltrating T cells after dendritic cell vaccination. The table came from immunoSEQ multiplex PCR; TCRdb's copy has only in-frame clones and leaves some out. The sample yields roughly 62,000 clones, around 85% seen once. Regarding time point: after dendritic cell vaccination, including at tumor progression/relapse. The starting material was blood, obtained after dendritic cell vaccination. The receptors stem from a human donor with glioblastoma.

The rearrangement uses TRBV4-1 and TRBJ2-7; D remains ambiguous. Looked up from germline, CDR1 is MGHRA and CDR2 is YSYEKL. This CDR3 is 13 amino acids long. Trimming took 4 bases from V and 3 from J, leaving 10 bases between them. The chain's CDR3 is CASSPDRLYEQYF. CDR3 coding DNA: TGCGCCAGCAGCCCCGACCGACTCTACGAGCAGTACTTC.

V and J are TRBV2 and TRBJ2-1; TRBD1 agrees at 10 bases. CDR1 is SNHLY and CDR2 is FYNNEI in the germline V gene. V lost 4 bases and J lost 5; bases outside the gene matches: 11. The CDR3 is 17 amino acids. This CDR3 is CASSVDHPGTGDNEQFF. CDR3 DNA: TGTGCCAGCAGTGTCGACCATCCCGGGACAGGGGACAATGAGCAGTTCTTC.

This clone was seen only once. This chain joins TRBV7-9 and TRBJ1-1; the D is unclear. Germline assignment: CDR1 SEHNR and CDR2 FQNEAQ (reference sequence). The CDR3 totals 16 residues. V lost 2 bases and J lost 0, with 13 bases in between. The CDR3 loop is CASSLIDGNLNTEAFF. In DNA, the CDR3 is TGTGCCAGCAGCTTAATTGACGGGAATTTGAACACTGAAGCTTTCTTT.

This chain links TRBV6-5 with TRBJ1-2, with D perhaps TRBD1 (6 bases). The V gene lost 3 bases and the J gene lost 8 bases, with 16 bases spanning the gap. CDR3 length: 14 residues. CDR1 and CDR2 from the germline V gene are MNHEY and SVGAGI. CDR3 protein: CASSYRDGTTGYTF. CDR3 DNA sequence: TGTGCCAGCAGTTATCGCGACGGGACAACCGGCTACACCTTC.

CDR3 DNA sequence: TGTGCCAGCAGCACTTCCAGGACTAGCGGGGGGTGGGCAGATACGCAGTATTTT. Translated, it gives CASSTSRTSGGWADTQYF. The chain couples TRBV13 to TRBJ2-3; 14 bases are shared with TRBD2. The length of the CDR3 is 18 residues. J was trimmed by 4 bases and V by 5 bases; bases with no gene match: 11. Germline V gene data show CDR1 as PRHDT and CDR2 as FYEKMQ (reference sequence).

The rearrangement joins TRBV30 to TRBJ1-6; 7 positions match TRBD1. Germline CDR1 is GTSNPN and CDR2 is SVGIG (reference sequence). This CDR3 is built from 14 residues. V gave up 1 base and J gave up 5 bases; unmatched junction bases: 2. CDR3 loop: CAWSAGQDNSPLHF. The CDR3 DNA is TGTGCCTGGAGTGCCGGACAGGATAATTCACCCCTCCACTTT. Full variable domain (missing parts from reference TRBV30 and TRBJ1-6): SQTIHQWPATLVQPVGSPLSLECTVEGTSNPNLYWYRQAAGRGLQLLFYSVGIGQISSEVPQNLSASRPQDRQFILSSKKLLLSDSGFYLCAWSAGQDNSPLHFGNGTRLTVT.

The chain employs TRBV7-9 and TRBJ1-4, with a possible D match to TRBD1 (6 bases). The germline CDR1 and CDR2 sequences are SEHNR and FQNEAQ (reference sequence). The CDR3 is 13 amino acids. V lost 4 bases, J lost 8 bases, and 11 bases lay in between. CDR3 bases: TGTGCCAGCAGCTGGGGAGACAGGGAAAAACTGTTTTTT. It is translated as CASSWGDREKLFF.

This clone was counted only a few times. This sequence joins TRBV18 and TRBJ1-2; D call uncertain. V was trimmed by 4 bases and J by 4 bases, leaving 10 bases between them. Germline V gene lookup returns CDR1 KGHSH and CDR2 LQKENI. The CDR3 sequence is 13 residues long. The CDR3: CASSLGDFYGYTF. The CDR3 nucleotides read TGTGCCAGCTCACTCGGGGATTTCTATGGCTACACCTTC.

The V call is TRBV7-2, the J call TRBJ1-2; 7 bases map to TRBD1. Germline trimming cut 2 bases from V and 4 bases from J; bases unmatched to any gene: 10. CDR1 and CDR2 (germline): SGHTA, FQGNSA. The CDR3 runs 16 residues. The CDR3 DNA follows: TGTGCCAGCAGCTTAAGGTCGGAGGGGGCGGCCTATGGCTACACCTTC. Its protein is CASSLRSEGAAYGYTF. Using reference TRBV7-2 and TRBJ1-2 for the parts outside the CDR3, the full variable domain is GAGVSQSPSNKVTEKGKDVELRCDPISGHTALYWYRQSLGQGLEFLIYFQGNSAPDKSGLPSDRFSAERTGGSVSTLTIQRTQQEDSAVYLCASSLRSEGAAYGYTFGSGTRLTVV.

V gene TRBV6-1 combines with J gene TRBJ1-4; D is unresolved. Trimming took off 5 bases at V and 0 bases at J, with 10 bases between the two ends. CDR3 length: 15 amino acids. CDR1 and CDR2 (germline): MNHNS, SASEGT. The CDR3 nucleotides read TGTGCCAGCAGTACACGTCTTGCAACTAATGAAAAACTGTTTTTT. Residues: CASSTRLATNEKLFF.

V and J are TRBV7-9 and TRBJ1-2, with no clear D. The CDR3 runs to 11 residues. Germline values: CDR1 SEHNR, CDR2 FQNEAQ (reference sequence). V lost 1 base and J lost 8, with 5 bases in between. The CDR3 spells CASSLDRGYTF. The DNA of the CDR3 is TGTGCCAGCAGCTTAGATCGGGGCTACACCTTC.

The chain carries TRBV25-1 and TRBJ1-2; D is possibly TRBD1 (6 bases). CDR1 and CDR2 (germline): MGHDK, SYGVNS. The CDR3 has 15 amino acids. V was shortened by 2 bases and J by 4 bases, with 14 bases between the two germline ends. The CDR3 bases are TGTGCCAGCAGTGAAGGGGGGGCCCGCCCCTATGGCTACACCTTC. It specifies CASSEGGARPYGYTF.

The chain couples TRBV27 to TRBJ2-3; 16 bases are shared with TRBD2. The length of the CDR3 is 17 residues. Trimming cost V 5 bases and J 5 bases; bases outside gene matches: 7. From germline, CDR1 is MNHEY and CDR2 SMNVEV (reference sequence). CDR3 in DNA: TGTGCCAGCAGTCCGGGGACTAGCGGGGGGGTGAGAGATACGCAGTATTTT. Translated: CASSPGTSGGVRDTQYF.

This clone has just a few counts. The chain links TRBV19 to TRBJ1-4, with unresolved D. Trimming pared 5 bases from V and 12 bases from J, leaving 10 bases between. CDR3 length: 11 residues. The V gene's germline CDR1 is LNHDA and CDR2 SQIVND (reference sequence). The CDR3 sequence is CASSAEEELFF. In nucleotides, the CDR3 is TGTGCCAGTAGTGCGGAAGAAGAACTGTTTTTT. The entire variable domain, with the rest obtained from reference TRBV19 and TRBJ1-4, is as follows: DGGITQSPKYLFRKEGQNVTLSCEQNLNHDAMYWYRQDPGQGLRLIYYSQIVNDFQKGDIAEGYSVSREKKESFPLTVTSAQKNPTAFYLCASSAEEELFFGSGTQLSVL.

The chain combines TRBV15 with TRBJ2-1, with D perhaps matching TRBD2 (6 bases). Trimming stripped 0 bases from V and 6 bases from J, with 6 bases between. This CDR3 spans 13 amino acids. Germline V gives CDR1 LNHNV, CDR2 YYDKDF (reference sequence). CDR3 in DNA: TGTGCCACCAGCAGAGAGGAGGGCAATGAGCAGTTCTTC. Translated, it gives CATSREEGNEQFF.

The chain links TRBV5-8 to TRBJ2-3; D is undetermined. Germline values: CDR1 SGHTS, CDR2 YDEGEE. Trimming took off 0 bases at V and 0 bases at J, with 14 bases between the two ends. The CDR3 length is 17 residues. The CDR3 spells CASSLGGGETSTDTQYF. The CDR3 DNA sequence: TGTGCCAGCAGCTTGGGAGGTGGTGAGACTAGCACAGATACGCAGTATTTT.

The chain is built from TRBV30 and TRBJ2-1; possibly TRBD1 for D (6 bases). V was shortened by 2 bases and J by 0 bases, with 14 bases between the two germline ends. This CDR3 spans 16 amino acids. CDR1 and CDR2 from the germline V gene are GTSNPN and SVGIG (reference sequence). The CDR3 loop reads CAWSPGAVSSYNEQFF. CDR3 DNA: TGTGCCTGGAGTCCAGGGGCCGTAAGCTCCTACAATGAGCAGTTCTTC.

Sample share makes this clone medium-sized. V gene TRBV7-2 combines with J gene TRBJ1-1; D gene ambiguous. The CDR3 consists of 16 residues. The V end was cut by 2 bases, the J end by 3 bases, with 16 bases between. Germline CDR1 SGHTA, CDR2 FQGNSA. The CDR3 DNA sequence: TGTGCCAGCAGCTTAAGATTGGGAGTTGGGGACACTGAAGCTTTCTTT. Translating gives CASSLRLGVGDTEAFF.

This chain connects TRBV6-5 to TRBJ2-7; 9 nucleotides agree with TRBD1. CDR1 is MNHEY and CDR2 is SVGAGI in the germline V gene. Germline trimming cut 2 bases from V and 4 bases from J; bases unmatched to any gene: 6. CDR3 length equals 15 residues. CDR3 DNA: TGTGCCAGCAGTTACACCCGGGACAGGGATTACGAGCAGTACTTC. Translation gives CASSYTRDRDYEQYF.

V usage is TRBV4-2 and J usage is TRBJ2-2; unclear D gene. The CDR3 covers 15 residues. Deletions cut 0 bases from V and 1 base from J, with 6 bases between. Germline CDR1 is LGHNA and CDR2 is YNFKEQ. The CDR3 region is CASSQDGQNTGELFF. The CDR3 nucleotides read TGTGCCAGCAGCCAAGATGGGCAGAACACCGGGGAGCTGTTTTTT.

This chain joins TRBV6-6 and TRBJ1-5; D unclear. Trimming shortened V by 6 bases and J by 5 bases, and 11 bases separated the two germline ends. The CDR3 spans 13 residues. CDR1 and CDR2 (germline): MNHNY, SVGAGI (reference sequence). CDR3 loop: CASRSYSYQPQHF. The CDR3 DNA follows: TGTGCCAGCAGGTCATACAGCTATCAGCCCCAGCATTTT.

This chain connects TRBV9 to TRBJ2-1; D is possibly TRBD2 (6 bases). V lost 0 bases to trimming and J lost 0 bases, with 16 bases between them. The CDR3 spans 18 residues. The germline V gene encodes CDR1 SGDLS and CDR2 YYNGEE. The CDR3 sequence is CASSVEGWEVPSYNEQFF. CDR3 coding DNA: TGTGCCAGCAGCGTAGAAGGTTGGGAGGTCCCCTCCTACAATGAGCAGTTCTTC.

The rearrangement uses TRBV9 and TRBJ2-5; D may be TRBD1 (5 bases). Trimming took 1 base from V and 4 from J, leaving 14 bases between them. The CDR3 has 15 residues. The germline V gene encodes CDR1 SGDLS and CDR2 YYNGEE. The CDR3 spells CASSVSLRDTETQYF. CDR3 in DNA: TGTGCCAGCAGCGTAAGCCTCAGGGATACAGAGACCCAGTACTTC. Drawing the rest from reference TRBV9 and TRBJ2-5, the complete variable domain is DSGVTQTPKHLITATGQRVTLRCSPRSGDLSVYWYQQSLDQGLQFLIQYYNGEERAKGNILERFSAQQFPDLHSELNLSSLELGDSALYFCASSVSLRDTETQYFGPGTRLLVL.

The chain recombines TRBV19 with TRBJ2-1; D may be TRBD1 (5 bases). There are 13 residues in the CDR3. Germline assignment: CDR1 LNHDA and CDR2 SQIVND (reference sequence). Trimming removed 3 bases at V and 4 bases at J, with 7 bases between. The CDR3 DNA follows: TGTGCCAGTAGTATCCCAGGGTACAATGAGCAGTTCTTC. Protein: CASSIPGYNEQFF. The full variable domain, rest sourced from reference TRBV19 and TRBJ2-1, is DGGITQSPKYLFRKEGQNVTLSCEQNLNHDAMYWYRQDPGQGLRLIYYSQIVNDFQKGDIAEGYSVSREKKESFPLTVTSAQKNPTAFYLCASSIPGYNEQFFGPGTRLTVL.